The 2 T cell receptor beta chains below were found in one sample sequenced in a study of T-cell memory formation after mild COVID-19. TCRdb re-called the 5' RACE reads through MiXCR, storing one row per CDR3 protein. The table records approximately 210,000 distinct CDR3 sequences, about 10% of them present only once. The sample was PBMCs or a T cell subset sorted from them (not recorded which). The source of these receptors is a man between 18 and 29 years old who had mild COVID-19 (a few samples of this study predate the infection). Cell type and time point are not known.

The chain is built from TRBV6-5 and TRBJ2-2; D uncertain. Trimming pared 5 bases from V and 5 bases from J, leaving 12 bases between. This CDR3 region has 14 residues. Per germline, CDR1 MNHEY and CDR2 SVGAGI. The CDR3 DNA follows: TGTGCCAGCAGTACACCCTTCGGGACCGGGGAGCTGTTTTTT. It translates to CASSTPFGTGELFF.

This chain links TRBV7-3 with TRBJ2-7; D is possibly TRBD1 or TRBD2 (5 bases each). V dropped 4 bases and J dropped 9 bases, with 19 bases sitting between them. The CDR3 is made up of 14 amino acids. Per the germline V gene, CDR1 is SGHTA and CDR2 is FQGTGA. CDR3 protein: CASSSGSGAGGQYF. CDR3 in DNA: TGTGCCAGCAGCTCGGGGAGCGGTGCTGGGGGGCAGTACTTC.